The present T cell receptor beta chain was sequenced within a study of shared clonotypes between healthy human individuals (dated by TCRdb to about 2020). For context, the study as a whole: A few men and a couple of women, aged 18 to 49 years, made up the cohort. Per donor, three plates each were used for CD4 naive and CD4 memory, two for CD8 naive, and one for CD8 memory. To estimate repertoire size and how much clonotype sharing occurs between individuals, the study deeply sequenced the blood TCR repertoires of five healthy adults. To increase sequencing depth and limit assay-specific biases, different laboratories used diverse techniques to prepare libraries and sequence TCR repertoires. Between about 0.9 and 9 billion PBMCs per donor were obtained by leukapheresis. The paper's findings and limits, for the study overall: Sampling was restricted to blood, and TCR repertoires in tissue are likely to differ from TCR repertoires in blood. Incomplete sequencing was indicated by rarefaction of sorted-subset datasets, despite the large sequencing depth. Clonotypes shared by all four sorted-subset donors showed higher generation probabilities than non-shared clonotypes. Larger estimated clonotype richness was generally found for naive subsets than for memory subsets. Sharing across a few donors was observed for around 5% of naive CD4, 3.5% of naive CD8, about 2.5% of memory CD4, and around 0.44% of memory CD8 clonotypes. Pairwise subsampling led to the expectation that sequencing depth would affect the degree of clonotype sharing among donors. Because the study included a small number of donors, the genetic and exposure-history diversity represented was limited.

This clone occurred once. Its antigen is currently not known. Per-base quality was not reported, and no clone a single base away is much larger than it. TCR CDR3 regions were amplified from genomic DNA by multiplex PCR using the deep immunoSEQ assay. For each cell subset, the extracted genomic DNA was distributed evenly across all wells of several immunoSEQ 96-well plates, and each plate served as one replicate. Each replicate PCR for sorted subsets received 200 ng genomic DNA, equal to tens of thousands of T cell genomes. Purified libraries were quantified with a Qubit 3.0 fluorometer, sized on a Bioanalyzer 2100, and re-quantified with the KAPA Library Quantification kit. Every immunoSEQ 96-well plate was sequenced on a separate single-read 150-cycle Illumina NextSeq 550 flow cell. The paper's data handling went like this. Because the immunoSEQ output held only junctional sequences and lacked quality scores, the filtering could not match the filtering applied to full-length reads. To assign V/J genes and CDR3, sequences were annotated against IMGT germline references using PyIR, a Python wrapper for IgBLAST v1.9. Any read was removed if the V/J assignment was weak (E-value above 1e-6), the CDR3 was missing, or the read contained stop codons, out-of-frame junctions, or ambiguous translated residues. V3J clonotypes were defined as sequences sharing an identical inferred V gene, J gene, and CDR3 amino acid sequence. Percentage overlap between repertoires was computed as shared unique clonotypes divided by the size of the smaller repertoire. Repertoire richness was assessed with RTK rarefaction, the Chao1 estimator, and Recon v2.1 estimates of unobserved clonotypes. Generation probabilities for all TCRbeta clonotypes obtained by the gDNA method from a few donors were computed using OLGA. TCRdb took over this immuneACCESS table, retaining in-frame rearrangements with V and J assigned. Such tables are incomplete; in checked studies, under half of the missing clones stem from an unresolved V gene, and the remainder is unexplained. The DNA gave D and trimming, while V, J and clone size come from that table. The sample table contains 2 million to 3 million clones; only one count was recorded for over 85% of them. The top ten clones comprise around 0.4% of the sample.

The CDR3 spans 16 residues, from the cysteine through the phenylalanine. The sequence is cut down to CDR3 DNA, 48 bases in frame from base 1. V lost 5 bases and J lost 7 bases, and the count of bases not matched to a germline gene is 5. CDR1 and CDR2, per the germline V gene (reference sequence), are MNHNY and SVGAGI. The donors were healthy, HIV-negative adults who had no recently reported acute infections or vaccinations. Only Caucasian adults living in Nashville, Tennessee, USA were represented among the donors. CD4+ T cells were enriched through magnetic negative selection, after which naive cells were positively selected on CD45RA and the remaining negative fraction served as the memory subset. Blood was collected by leukapheresis, and PBMCs were isolated by Ficoll-Histopaque density gradient centrifugation and then cryopreserved in liquid nitrogen vapor phase. Analytical flow cytometry was used to check the purity and quantity of each magnetically sorted T cell population. Genomic DNA was isolated from each sorted fraction and quantified by UV absorbance on a Nanodrop 2000c.

Recombination linked TRBV6-6 to TRBJ2-1; 16 middle bases align to TRBD2. The sequencing sample was made of naive CD4+ T cells from PBMCs. The intended sense of this specimen's cell subset or site label: CD45RA+ positively selected. This sequence originates from a man aged 18 to 30 in good health. Some clones in this sample may be carry-over from other donors' samples. The nucleotide sequence reads as follows: TGTGCCAGCAGTCCCCCGGGACTAGCGGGGGGGAATGAGCAGTTCTTC. It translates to CASSPPGLAGGNEQFF.